This T cell receptor (beta chain) was observed in a study of Tregs in tolerant kidney transplant recipients. Study-level information: Recipients received nonmyeloablative bone marrow transplants from related graft donors, with transient mixed chimerism.

The CDR3 consists of 12 residues. CDR1 WNHNN and CDR2 SYGVQD come from the germline V gene (reference sequence). With 5 bases removed from V and 9 bases from J, the gap between germline ends came to 13 bases. CD4+CD25+CD127- Tregs, CD4+CD25- non-Tregs, CD4 and CD8 cells were sorted. Data came from immunoSEQ multiplex PCR; TCRdb stores just in-frame clones and leaves some out. The table has about 73,000 clones, roughly 90% seen once. Here the sequenced sample was Tregs from blood, taken before the transplant. The sequence came from a human donor who received a combined kidney and bone marrow transplant. V gene TRBV10-1 combines with J gene TRBJ1-2, with D unclear. CDR3 protein: CASSLGGYCYTF. CDR3 nucleotides: TGCGCCAGCAGTCTCGGAGGGTACTGCTACACCTTC.